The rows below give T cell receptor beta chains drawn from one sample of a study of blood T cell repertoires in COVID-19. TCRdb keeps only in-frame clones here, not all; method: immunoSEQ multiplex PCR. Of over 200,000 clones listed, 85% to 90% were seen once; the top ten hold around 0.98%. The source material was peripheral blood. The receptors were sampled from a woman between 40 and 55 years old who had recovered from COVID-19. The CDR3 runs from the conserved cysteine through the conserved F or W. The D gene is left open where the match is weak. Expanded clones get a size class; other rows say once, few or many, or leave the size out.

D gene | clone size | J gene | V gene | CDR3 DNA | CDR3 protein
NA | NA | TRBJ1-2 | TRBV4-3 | TGCGCCAGCAGCCAATTGGGGGGGTATGGCTACACCTTC | CASSQLGGYGYTF
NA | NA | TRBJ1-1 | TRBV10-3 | TGTGCCATCACCCAGGAGAGGAGGGCTGAAGCTTTCTTT | CAITQERRAEAFF
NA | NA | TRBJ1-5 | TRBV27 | TGTGCCAGCAGCCGCCGGGGAGGGAATCAGCCCCAGCATTTT | CASSRRGGNQPQHF
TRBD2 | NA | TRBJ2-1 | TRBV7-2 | TGTGCCAGCAGCCCGCCGGGACTAGCGACCTCCTACAATGAGCAGTTCTTC | CASSPPGLATSYNEQFF
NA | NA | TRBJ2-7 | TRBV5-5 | TGTGCCAGCAGCTCTTGGGCGAGGAGGGCCGGCACGTACGAGCAGTACTTC | CASSSWARRAGTYEQYF
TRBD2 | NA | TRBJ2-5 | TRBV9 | TGTGCCAGCAGCGTAGAGCCAGCGGGAGGCCGGGGGACCCAGTACTTC | CASSVEPAGGRGTQYF
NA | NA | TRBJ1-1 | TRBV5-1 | TGCGCCAGCAGCTTGGCCCGCAGATCCACTGAAGCTTTCTTT | CASSLARRSTEAFF
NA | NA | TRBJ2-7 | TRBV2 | TGTGCCAGCAGTGAGTACAGGGCACCCCACGAGCAGTACTTC | CASSEYRAPHEQYF
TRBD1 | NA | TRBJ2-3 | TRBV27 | TGTGCCAGCAGATCCGGGACAGGGGGTTCAGATACGCAGTATTTT | CASRSGTGGSDTQYF
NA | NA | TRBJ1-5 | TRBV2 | TGTGCCAGCAGTGAAGGCGGCAGGGCCCCCCAGCATTTT | CASSEGGRAPQHF
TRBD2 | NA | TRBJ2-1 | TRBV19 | TGTGCCAGTAGCCTGACTAGCGGCAGGAACAATGAGCAGTTCTTC | CASSLTSGRNNEQFF
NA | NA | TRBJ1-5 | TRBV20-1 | TGCAGTGCCACCCCCGGGGGGGCCCAGCATTTT | CSATPGGAQHF
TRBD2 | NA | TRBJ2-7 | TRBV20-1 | TGCAGTGCTAGTCCTAGCGGGATGTTC | CSASPSGMF
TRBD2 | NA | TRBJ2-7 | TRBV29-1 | TGCAGCGTTGGGGGACTAGCGGGAAGACCTTACGAGCAGTACTTC | CSVGGLAGRPYEQYF
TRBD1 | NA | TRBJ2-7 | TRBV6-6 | TGTGCCAGCAGTTACCCCGACAGGGCGAGCTCCTACGAGCAGTACTTC | CASSYPDRASSYEQYF
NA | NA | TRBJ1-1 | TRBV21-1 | TGTGCCAGCAGCAACGGACACGACACTGAAGCTTTCTTT | CASSNGHDTEAFF
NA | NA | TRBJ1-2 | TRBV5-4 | TGTGCCAGCAGCGCTAGGGGATTTTCTGGCTACACCTTC | CASSARGFSGYTF
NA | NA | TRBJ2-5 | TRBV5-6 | TGTGCCAGCAGCCCCAGGGTAGCCCAAGAGACCCAGTACTTC | CASSPRVAQETQYF
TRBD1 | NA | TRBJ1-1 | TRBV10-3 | TGTGCCATCAGGCGGGGACAGGGGGGGACTGAAGCTTTCTTT | CAIRRGQGGTEAFF
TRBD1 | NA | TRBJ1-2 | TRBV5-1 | TGCGCCAGCAGCTTGGTGGGCCAAGGGGGCACGGGTGGCTACACCTTC | CASSLVGQGGTGGYTF
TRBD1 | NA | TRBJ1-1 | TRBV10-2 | TGCGCCAGCAGTGGAAGGGACAGGGTGGGGGCTGAAGCTTTCTTT | CASSGRDRVGAEAFF
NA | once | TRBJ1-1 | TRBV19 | TGTGCCAGTAGTATCCGGGACACGGGACCTGAAGCTTTCTTT | CASSIRDTGPEAFF
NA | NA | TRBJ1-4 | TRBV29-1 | TGCAGCGCCGGGATATCTAATGAAAAACTGTTTTTT | CSAGISNEKLFF
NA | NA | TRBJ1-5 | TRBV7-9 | TGTGCCAGCAGCTTAGGTCCCCAGGGGAAAGGCAATCAGCCCCAGCATTTT | CASSLGPQGKGNQPQHF
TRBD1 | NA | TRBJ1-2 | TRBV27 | TGTGCCAGCAGGCGGACAGGGGGCCGGGGCTACACCTTC | CASRRTGGRGYTF
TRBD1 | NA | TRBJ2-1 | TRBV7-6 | TGTGCCAGCAGCCGAGACAGGGGCAATTGGAATGAGCAGTTCTTC | CASSRDRGNWNEQFF
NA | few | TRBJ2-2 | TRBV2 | TGTGCCAGCACTCAGGGGTTGGGGAATCCCGGGGAGCTGTTTTTT | CASTQGLGNPGELFF
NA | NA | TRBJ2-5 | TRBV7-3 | TGTGCCAGCAGCTTAAGGGGCGCCTCCGGGGAGACCCAGTACTTC | CASSLRGASGETQYF
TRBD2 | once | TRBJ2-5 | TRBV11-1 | TGTGCCAGCAGCGCGGGGGGGGCGCCCCCGGGTGAGACCCAGTACTTC | CASSAGGAPPGETQYF
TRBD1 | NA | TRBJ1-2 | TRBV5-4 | TGTGCCAGCAGCCCGGACAGGGGGAACTATGGCTACACCTTC | CASSPDRGNYGYTF
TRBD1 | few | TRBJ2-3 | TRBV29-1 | TGCAGCACGGACAGGACATCCACAGATACGCAGTATTTT | CSTDRTSTDTQYF
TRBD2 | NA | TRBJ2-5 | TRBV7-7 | TGTGCTAGCAGCCCCGGACTAGCGGGACCCCAAGAGACCCAGTACTTC | CASSPGLAGPQETQYF
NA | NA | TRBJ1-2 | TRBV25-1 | TGTGCCTCCAGCGGGGGCGATGGCTACACCTTC | CASSGGDGYTF
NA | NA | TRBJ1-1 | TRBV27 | TGTGCCAGCAGTTTCCCCGGCGGGCGGGGGGTGAGGGATGCTTTCTTT | CASSFPGGRGVRDAFF
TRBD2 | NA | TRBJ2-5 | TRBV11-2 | TGTGCCAGCAGCCCAGGGACTACCGCCCGGGAGACCCAGTACTTC | CASSPGTTARETQYF
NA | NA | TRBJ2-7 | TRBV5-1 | TGCGCCAGCACCCCTAGTTGGGGGGGCGGCGAGCAGTACTTC | CASTPSWGGGEQYF
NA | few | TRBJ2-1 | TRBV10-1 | TGCGCCAGCAGTGACCGCCCTAGTCCCCCCTACAATGAGCAGTTCTTC | CASSDRPSPPYNEQFF
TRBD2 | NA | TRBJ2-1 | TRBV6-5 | TGTGCCAGCACCCAACTCGGGGGGGCGGGGCCACAGTTCTTC | CASTQLGGAGPQFF
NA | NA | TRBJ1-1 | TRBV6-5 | TGTGCCAGCAGTTACCTAATCCGCCTTGAAGCTTTCTTT | CASSYLIRLEAFF
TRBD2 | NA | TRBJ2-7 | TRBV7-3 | TGTGCCAGCAGCTTAGGGGGGAGGGCCCCCCACGAGCAGTACTTC | CASSLGGRAPHEQYF
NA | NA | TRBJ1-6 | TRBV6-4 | TGTGCCAGCAGTGCCCTGAGTGGACCCCTCCACTTT | CASSALSGPLHF
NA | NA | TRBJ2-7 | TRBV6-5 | TGTGCCAGCAGTTACTCAGGGGGTGGCGAGCAGTACTTC | CASSYSGGGEQYF
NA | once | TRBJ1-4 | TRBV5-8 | TGTGCCAGCAACCCGGGACTTTCCCCTAATGAAAAACTGTTTTTT | CASNPGLSPNEKLFF
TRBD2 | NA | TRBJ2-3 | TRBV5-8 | TGTGCCAGCAGCTTGTGGGGGGGGAGCACAGATACGCAGTATTTT | CASSLWGGSTDTQYF
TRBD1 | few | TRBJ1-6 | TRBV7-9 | TGTGCCAGCAGCCCAGGGGGGCCCCTCCACTTT | CASSPGGPLHF
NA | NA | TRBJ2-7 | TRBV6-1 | TGTGCCAGCAGAGAATTACAGGGTTCCCCTTCCTACGAGCAGTACTTC | CASRELQGSPSYEQYF
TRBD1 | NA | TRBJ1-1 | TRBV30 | TGTGCCTGGGAGGACAGGGGGCGCGGCACTGAAGCTTTCTTT | CAWEDRGRGTEAFF
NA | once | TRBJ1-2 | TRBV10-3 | TGTGCCATCAGGGAGCGGGATGGCTACACCTTC | CAIRERDGYTF
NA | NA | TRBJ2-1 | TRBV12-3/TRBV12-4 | TGTGCCAGCGCGGCCAATGAGCAGTTCTTC | CASAANEQFF
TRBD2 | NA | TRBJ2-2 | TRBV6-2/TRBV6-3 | TGTGCCAGCAGTTACCCCCGAGGCGGGAGGCCCGGGGAGCTGTTTTTT | CASSYPRGGRPGELFF
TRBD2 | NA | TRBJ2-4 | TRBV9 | TGTGCCAGCAGCCCCCCGGGACTAGCCCAAAACATTCAGTACTTC | CASSPPGLAQNIQYF